Presented here are 23 T cell receptor beta chains from one specimen sequenced in a study of blood T cell repertoires in COVID-19. TCRdb keeps only in-frame clones here, not all; method: immunoSEQ multiplex PCR. The profile shows 270,000 or so clones, around 81% of them singletons. Sequencing input: peripheral blood. All receptors come from a woman aged 60-75 years with active or convalescent COVID-19.

The V and J genes are TRBV6-2 or TRBV6-3 and TRBJ2-5; TRBD1 matches 11 bases. With V trimmed by 5 bases and J by 2 bases, 1 base remained unmatched. Germline V lookup: CDR1 MNHEY, CDR2 SVGEGT. There are 14 residues in the CDR3. The DNA of the CDR3 is TGTGCCAGCAGTCGGGACAGGGGGCAAGAGACCCAGTACTTC. It translates to CASSRDRGQETQYF.

The chain links TRBV11-2 to TRBJ2-3; TRBD2 might be the D (7 bases). CDR3 size: 14 residues. V lost 7 bases and J lost 1, with 12 bases in between. Germline V lookup: CDR1 SGHAT, CDR2 FQNNGV. DNA of the CDR3: TGTGCCAGCACTAAAGGGGGGGGCACAGATACGCAGTATTTT. Its protein product is CASTKGGGTDTQYF.

This chain links TRBV7-8 with TRBJ1-4; D might be TRBD1 (6 bases). V lost 1 base and J lost 5, with 11 bases in between. From germline, CDR1 is SGHVS and CDR2 FQNEAQ. The CDR3 has 15 residues. The DNA for the CDR3 is TGTGCCAGCAGCTTAGAAGGGCAGGGGAATGAAAAACTGTTTTTT. This translates into CASSLEGQGNEKLFF.

This clone was recorded at least ten times. The rearrangement uses TRBV3-1 (or the pseudogene TRBV3-2) and TRBJ1-2, with a weak D call TRBD1 (6 bases). Germline CDR1 and CDR2: LGHDT and YNNKEL (reference sequence). The CDR3 loop spans 14 amino acids. Trimming removed 3 bases at V and 4 bases at J, with 12 bases between. Here the CDR3 reads CASSQGARSYGYTF. CDR3 nucleotide sequence: TGTGCCAGCAGCCAGGGGGCTCGATCCTATGGCTACACCTTC.

The chain links TRBV27 to TRBJ1-2, with TRBD1 matching 8 bases. J gave up 7 bases and V 2 bases, and 3 bases lay outside the gene matches. The germline gives CDR1 MNHEY, CDR2 SMNVEV (reference sequence). The CDR3 totals 13 residues. This CDR3 is CASSLDRGGGYTF. The CDR3 DNA follows: TGTGCCAGCAGTTTAGACAGGGGAGGTGGCTACACCTTC.

The chain carries TRBV7-6 and TRBJ2-3, with 10 bases matching TRBD2. This CDR3 region has 16 residues. With V trimmed by 5 bases and J by 3 bases, 8 bases remained unmatched. Germline V gene sequence: CDR1 SGHVS, CDR2 FNYEAQ. The CDR3 DNA reads as TGTGCCAGCAGCCCCCAGCGGGGGGGCGGAACAGATACGCAGTATTTT. Encoded protein: CASSPQRGGGTDTQYF.

The gene calls are TRBV7-9 and TRBJ2-1; 11 bases fit TRBD2. The ends lost 8 bases at V and 7 bases at J; junction bases unmatched: 13. This CDR3 is built from 16 residues. The V gene's germline CDR1 is SEHNR and CDR2 FQNEAQ (reference sequence). The CDR3 reads CASLLAGGPVRNEQFF. CDR3 nucleotides: TGTGCCAGCTTATTAGCGGGGGGGCCTGTGAGGAATGAGCAGTTCTTC.

The gene calls are TRBV5-4 and TRBJ1-2, with a weak D call TRBD1 (5 bases). CDR3 length equals 18 residues. Germline CDR1 and CDR2: SGHNT and YYREEE (reference sequence). The V gene lost 7 bases and the J gene lost 1 base, with 26 bases spanning the gap. This CDR3 is CASGLTLGIVGGNYGYTF. CDR3 in DNA: TGTGCCAGCGGACTCACCCTCGGGATCGTGGGGGGTAACTATGGCTACACCTTC.

The V call is TRBV2, the J call TRBJ2-2, with 8 bases identical to TRBD2. The CDR3 length is 15 residues. The germline gives CDR1 SNHLY, CDR2 FYNNEI. The ends lost 5 bases at V and 5 bases at J; junction bases unmatched: 7. CDR3: CASSNSRGVTGELFF. CDR3 nucleotides: TGTGCCAGCAGTAACTCGCGGGGGGTTACCGGGGAGCTGTTTTTT.

The chain is built from TRBV12-3 or TRBV12-4 and TRBJ1-5; 8 bases agree with TRBD1. V lost 5 bases to trimming and J lost 14 bases; unmatched junction nucleotides: 11. The CDR3 has 13 amino acids. The CDR3 sequence is CASSASRQGTEHF. The DNA of the CDR3 is TGTGCCAGCAGTGCCTCACGACAGGGGACTGAGCATTTT.

The sample holds one count of this clone. This chain joins TRBV28 and TRBJ1-5; 7 positions agree with TRBD1. The CDR3 covers 14 residues. The V gene end was trimmed by 2 bases and the J gene end by 6 bases; junction bases not matched to a gene: 4. CDR1 and CDR2 (germline): MDHEN, SYDVKM. For the CDR3, the DNA is TGTGCCAGCAGTTTAGCAGGGGGGACTCAGCCCCAGCATTTT. Its translation: CASSLAGGTQPQHF. Complete variable domain (other parts from reference TRBV28 and TRBJ1-5): DVKVTQSSRYLVKRTGEKVFLECVQDMDHENMFWYRQDPGLGLRLIYFSYDVKMKEKGDIPEGYSVSREKKERFSLILESASTNQTSMYLCASSLAGGTQPQHFGDGTRLSIL.

The V call is TRBV6-5, the J call TRBJ2-7; D possibly corresponds to TRBD2 (5 bases). V was cut by 4 bases and J by 0 bases, with 13 bases left in between. The CDR3 is 15 residues long. Germline V gene lookup returns CDR1 MNHEY and CDR2 SVGAGI. CDR3 sequence (DNA): TGTGCCAGCAGTTTCCTCGGGGATAGCTCCTACGAGCAGTACTTC. Encoded protein: CASSFLGDSSYEQYF.

The rearrangement uses TRBV14 and TRBJ2-3, with 8 bases identical to TRBD2. Germline V gives CDR1 SGHDN, CDR2 FVKESK. Losses at the gene ends were 0 bases for V and 5 bases for J; bases not matched to a gene: 4. This CDR3 region has 15 residues. In DNA, the CDR3 is TGTGCCAGCAGCCAAGAACGTGCGGGGGGAGATACGCAGTATTTT. As protein: CASSQERAGGDTQYF.

This chain joins TRBV7-9 and TRBJ1-1; D perhaps matches TRBD1 (6 bases). Germline-derived CDR1 and CDR2 are SEHNR and FQNEAQ (reference sequence). Trimming stripped 5 bases from V and 1 base from J, with 11 bases between. The CDR3 runs to 14 residues. In DNA form, the CDR3 reads TGTGCCAGCAGCCCCGGGACACCGAACACTGAAGCTTTCTTT. It yields the protein CASSPGTPNTEAFF.

The V call is TRBV5-1, the J call TRBJ2-1, with 9 bases that match TRBD1. CDR1 and CDR2 from the germline V gene are SGHRS and YFSETQ. V shed 4 bases, J shed 10 bases, and the junction held 6 bases outside the gene matches. This CDR3 is built from 13 residues. DNA of the CDR3: TGCGCCAGCAGCAATGGAGGGACAGGGGAGCAGTTCTTC. Protein: CASSNGGTGEQFF.

The chain uses TRBV28 and TRBJ2-3; 8 bases match TRBD1. This CDR3 spans 16 amino acids. After removal of 2 bases from V and 2 bases from J, the junction contained 6 bases not matched to a gene. Germline lookup yields CDR1 MDHEN and CDR2 SYDVKM. CDR3 residues: CASSLRRQGNTDTQYF. The CDR3, as DNA: TGTGCCAGCAGTTTACGGAGACAGGGGAACACAGATACGCAGTATTTT.

The CDR3 here is CASSPWQGSTEAFF. The CDR3, as DNA: TGTGCCAGCAGCCCTTGGCAGGGCAGCACTGAAGCTTTCTTT. This chain connects TRBV7-2 to TRBJ1-1; D might be TRBD1 (5 bases). Germline V gene lookup returns CDR1 SGHTA and CDR2 FQGNSA. This CDR3 contains 14 residues. V lost 5 bases and J 4 bases, leaving 14 bases between the germline ends.

The genes are TRBV7-9 and TRBJ2-2; D might be TRBD1 (6 bases). Germline V gene sequence: CDR1 SEHNR, CDR2 FQNEAQ (reference sequence). V was pared by 0 bases and J by 7 bases, with 12 bases between. This CDR3 is 15 amino acids long. This CDR3 is CASSLANTGIGELFF. The CDR3 DNA is TGTGCCAGCAGCTTAGCCAATACAGGGATCGGGGAGCTGTTTTTT.

The chain employs TRBV3-1 (or the pseudogene TRBV3-2) and TRBJ2-1; D is possibly TRBD2 (6 bases). The V and J ends lost 0 bases and 2 bases respectively, with 8 bases between them. Germline CDR1 LGHDT, CDR2 YNNKEL (reference sequence). This CDR3 is 15 amino acids long. CDR3 sequence (DNA): TGTGCCAGCAGCCAAGAAACGGGGGCCTACAATGAGCAGTTCTTC. This gives the protein CASSQETGAYNEQFF.

The chain uses TRBV12-3 or TRBV12-4 and TRBJ1-1; D remains unclear. The CDR3 spans 13 residues. Trimming removed 6 bases from V and 7 bases from J, with 15 bases in between. In DNA form, the CDR3 reads TGTGCCAGCAGCCCCGGTTGGGCAGGTGAAGCTTTCTTT. It translates to CASSPGWAGEAFF.

J is TRBJ1-2 and V is TRBV12-3 or TRBV12-4, with TRBD1 matching 9 bases. The CDR3 runs 13 residues. V shed 6 bases, J shed 3 bases, and the junction held 2 bases outside the gene matches. The CDR3 loop reads CASRRQGDYGYTF. The CDR3 DNA reads TGTGCCAGCAGAAGACAGGGGGACTATGGCTACACCTTC.

This clone is a singleton in its sample. The gene calls are TRBV6-1 and TRBJ1-1; D unclear. Germline CDR1 MNHNS, CDR2 SASEGT. V was shortened by 0 bases and J by 5 bases, with 7 bases between the two germline ends. This CDR3 is 13 amino acids long. The CDR3 region has the DNA TGTGCCAGCAGTGAAGCGCAGAGGACTGAAGCTTTCTTT. Translating it yields CASSEAQRTEAFF.

This rearrangement joins TRBV4-1 to TRBJ2-5; TRBD2 matches at 8 bases. The CDR3 has 14 amino acids. The germline V gene encodes CDR1 MGHRA and CDR2 YSYEKL. The junction had 3 bases not matched to a gene; V was cut back by 1 base and J by 5 bases. The CDR3 DNA reads TGCGCCAGCAGCCAAGCGGGGGGGCAGGAGACCCAGTACTTC. Residues: CASSQAGGQETQYF.